This T cell receptor beta chain was recovered during a study of blood T cell repertoires in COVID-19. Across the study: Both acute and convalescent COVID-19 samples were obtained from the United States, Italy and Spain. PBMCs, B-cell-depleted T cells, or T cells provided the cDNA or gDNA that made up the material.

The authors' processing: Estimates of nucleated cell counts were drawn from the amplification of reference gene primers. Only in-frame clones appear in the TCRdb table, and some are missing; sequencing was by immunoSEQ multiplex PCR. V and J calls and clone size come straight from that table; D and trimming were deduced from the DNA. The table has 200,000 to 250,000 clones, about 87% seen once; the top ten hold less than 3.5%. Followed longitudinally, the Seattle patients had been enrolled during active infection. Sequencing was done on a sample of peripheral blood. The receptor's source is a man aged 30-40 years with COVID-19, enrolled during active disease.

In DNA form, the CDR3 reads TGTGCCACCAGTGAAAACGACAGGGCCTATGGCTACACCTTC. Amino acids: CATSENDRAYGYTF. The rearrangement links TRBV24-1 to TRBJ1-2; the match to TRBD1 covers 7 bases. The V gene end was trimmed by 4 bases and the J gene end by 4 bases; junction bases not matched to a gene: 5. The germline gives CDR1 KGHDR, CDR2 SFDVKD. The CDR3 runs 14 residues.